This T cell receptor beta chain was recorded in a study of cytomegalovirus exposure and HLA in healthy donors. For the study at large: Among 150 million to 200 million T cells, an earlier analysis found about 110 million unique TCR beta sequences.

The PCR contained 60 Vbeta and 13 Jbeta primers. The authors' processing: Roughly 12 million shared chains were among around 80 million unique TCR beta chains counted in a later analysis. Only in-frame clones appear in the TCRdb table, and some are missing; sequencing was by immunoSEQ multiplex PCR. From that table come the V and J calls and clone size; the DNA was used to work out D and trimming. The sample includes roughly 180,000 clones, roughly 80% of them seen just once. The junction had 7 bases not matched to a gene; V was cut back by 2 bases and J by 4 bases. The CDR3 has 16 residues. Germline V CDR1 and CDR2: SGHDT, YYEEEE. As to this clone: Its target is unknown.

Findings and caveats of the study: Fewer than 200 TCR beta chains were listed as cytomegalovirus-associated.

The sequenced sample consisted of PBMCs. The J gene is TRBJ2-3, the V gene TRBV5-6, with 10 bases lining up with TRBD2. The sequence was collected from a female donor in good health and CMV-seronegative. CDR3 DNA sequence: TGTGCCAGCAGCTTTAATCTAGCGGGAGTCCCAGATACGCAGTATTTT. Translated: CASSFNLAGVPDTQYF.